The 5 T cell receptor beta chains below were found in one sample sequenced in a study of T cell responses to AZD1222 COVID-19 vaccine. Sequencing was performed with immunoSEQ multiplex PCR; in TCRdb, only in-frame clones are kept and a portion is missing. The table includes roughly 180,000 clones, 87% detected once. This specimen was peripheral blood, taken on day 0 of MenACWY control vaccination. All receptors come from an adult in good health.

CDR3 sequence reads: CASSSGTGELFF. The CDR3 DNA reads as TGTGCCAGCAGCTCAGGGACCGGGGAGCTGTTTTTT. The rearrangement links TRBV7-3 to TRBJ2-2; possibly TRBD1 for D (5 bases). The CDR3 totals 12 residues. Deletions cut 4 bases from V and 5 bases from J, with 5 bases between. Germline V gives CDR1 SGHTA, CDR2 FQGTGA.

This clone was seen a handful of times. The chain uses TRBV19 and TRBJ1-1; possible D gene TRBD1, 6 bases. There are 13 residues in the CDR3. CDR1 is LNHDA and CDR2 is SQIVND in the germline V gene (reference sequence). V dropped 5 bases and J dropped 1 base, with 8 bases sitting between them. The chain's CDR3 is CASSVQGNTEAFF. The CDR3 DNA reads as TGTGCCAGTAGTGTACAGGGGAACACTGAAGCTTTCTTT.

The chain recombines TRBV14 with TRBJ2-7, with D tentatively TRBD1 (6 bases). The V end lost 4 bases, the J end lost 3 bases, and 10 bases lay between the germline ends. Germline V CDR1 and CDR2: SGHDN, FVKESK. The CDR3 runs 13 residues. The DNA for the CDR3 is TGTGCCAGCAGCCCGGGACATTTCTACGAGCAGTACTTC. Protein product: CASSPGHFYEQYF.

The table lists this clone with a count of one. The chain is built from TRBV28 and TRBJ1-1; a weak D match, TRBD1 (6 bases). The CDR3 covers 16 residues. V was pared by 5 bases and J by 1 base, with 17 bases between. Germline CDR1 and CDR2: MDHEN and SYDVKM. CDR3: CASSPPTGARNTEAFF. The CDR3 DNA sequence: TGTGCCAGCAGTCCCCCGACGGGGGCTAGGAACACTGAAGCTTTCTTT.

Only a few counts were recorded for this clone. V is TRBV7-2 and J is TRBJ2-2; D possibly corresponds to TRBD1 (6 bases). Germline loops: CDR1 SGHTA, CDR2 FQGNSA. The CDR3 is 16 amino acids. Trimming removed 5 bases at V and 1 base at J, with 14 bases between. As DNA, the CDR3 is TGTGCCAGCAGCCCAAGGACAGCCGTGAACACCGGGGAGCTGTTTTTT. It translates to CASSPRTAVNTGELFF.